The rows below give T cell receptor beta chains drawn from one sample of a study of graft-versus-host responses after intestinal transplantation. Their antigens are not known. Data came from immunoSEQ multiplex PCR; TCRdb stores just in-frame clones and leaves some out. Of about 88,000 clones listed, less than 95% are singletons. Specimen: unstimulated CD4+ T cells sorted from spleen or lymph node cells, collected before transplant. Receptors originate from a human donor who was the organ donor for an intestinal transplant. The CDR3 runs from the conserved cysteine through the conserved F or W. A D gene is named only where the DNA matches it firmly. Size is stated for part of the rows, as once, few or many counts, or as a class when the clone is expanded.

D: NA
size: NA
V: TRBV27
J: TRBJ1-5
CDR3: CASSLRQGNQPQHF
DNA: TGTGCCAGCAGTTTGAGACAGGGCAATCAGCCCCAGCATTTT

D: TRBD1
size: NA
V: TRBV2
J: TRBJ1-4
CDR3: CASSRDRGNEKLFF
DNA: TGTGCCAGCAGCAGGGACAGGGGGAATGAAAAACTGTTTTTT

D: TRBD2
size: NA
V: TRBV28
J: TRBJ2-1
CDR3: CASSLPGRAFEQFF
DNA: TGTGCCAGCAGTTTACCCGGGAGGGCCTTTGAGCAGTTCTTC

D: TRBD1
size: NA
V: TRBV6-1
J: TRBJ1-3
CDR3: CASSNRGLSGNTIYF
DNA: TGTGCCAGCAGTAACAGGGGACTCTCTGGAAACACCATATATTTT

D: NA
size: NA
V: TRBV28
J: TRBJ2-3
CDR3: CASTPSYGGPPDTQYF
DNA: TGTGCCAGCACCCCAAGCTATGGGGGCCCCCCAGATACGCAGTATTTT

D: NA
size: NA
V: TRBV19
J: TRBJ1-5
CDR3: CASSTAGQLNQPQHF
DNA: TGTGCCAGTAGTACCGCCGGACAGCTAAATCAGCCCCAGCATTTT

D: TRBD2
size: NA
V: TRBV12-5
J: TRBJ2-2
CDR3: CASASSGENTGELFF
DNA: TGTGCTAGTGCCAGTAGCGGGGAAAACACCGGGGAGCTGTTTTTT

D: TRBD1
size: NA
V: TRBV19
J: TRBJ1-2
CDR3: CASSLFAGQGGYGYTF
DNA: TGTGCCAGTAGTCTCTTCGCGGGACAGGGGGGGTATGGCTACACCTTC

D: TRBD1
size: NA
V: TRBV6-5
J: TRBJ2-5
CDR3: CASSRGTGGWETQYF
DNA: TGTGCCAGCAGTCGCGGGACAGGGGGATGGGAGACCCAGTACTTC

D: TRBD2
size: NA
V: TRBV11-1
J: TRBJ2-3
CDR3: CASSLGLAGGADTQYF
DNA: TGTGCCAGCAGCCTCGGACTAGCGGGAGGGGCAGATACGCAGTATTTT

D: NA
size: NA
V: TRBV6-6
J: TRBJ2-1
CDR3: CASSYLDNEQFF
DNA: TGTGCCAGCAGTTATCTTGACAATGAGCAGTTCTTC

D: NA
size: NA
V: TRBV7-9
J: TRBJ2-1
CDR3: CASSVDWYNEQFF
DNA: TGTGCCAGCAGCGTTGACTGGTACAATGAGCAGTTCTTC

D: NA
size: NA
V: TRBV18
J: TRBJ1-1
CDR3: CASSPKGAGMNTEAFF
DNA: TGTGCCAGCTCACCAAAAGGGGCAGGGATGAACACTGAAGCTTTCTTT

D: NA
size: NA
V: TRBV11-2
J: TRBJ2-5
CDR3: CASSLLRETQYF
DNA: TGTGCCAGCAGCTTACTTCGGGAGACCCAGTACTTC

D: NA
size: NA
V: TRBV7-2
J: TRBJ1-5
CDR3: CASSLGHRVGQPQHF
DNA: TGTGCCAGCAGCTTAGGACACAGGGTAGGTCAGCCCCAGCATTTT

D: TRBD2
size: NA
V: TRBV5-1
J: TRBJ2-5
CDR3: CASSWANLAGGQETQYF
DNA: TGCGCCAGCAGCTGGGCCAATCTAGCGGGCGGCCAAGAGACCCAGTACTTC

D: NA
size: NA
V: TRBV30
J: TRBJ1-2
CDR3: CAETMGGRGYYGYTF
DNA: TGTGCCGAGACTATGGGGGGAAGAGGATACTATGGCTACACCTTC

D: NA
size: NA
V: TRBV7-2
J: TRBJ2-4
CDR3: CASSLSTPQNIQYF
DNA: TGTGCCAGCAGCTTATCGACTCCTCAGAACATTCAGTACTTC

D: TRBD2
size: NA
V: TRBV25-1
J: TRBJ2-1
CDR3: CATGTSTNEQFF
DNA: TGTGCCACCGGGACTAGTACCAATGAGCAGTTCTTC

D: TRBD2
size: once
V: TRBV5-1
J: TRBJ2-3
CDR3: CASSVWTSGARDTQYF
DNA: TGCGCCAGCAGCGTATGGACTAGCGGGGCCCGAGATACGCAGTATTTT

D: NA
size: NA
V: TRBV2
J: TRBJ2-3
CDR3: CASSTALDTQYF
DNA: TGTGCCAGCAGTACTGCATTAGATACGCAGTATTTT

D: NA
size: NA
V: TRBV5-8
J: TRBJ1-5
CDR3: CASSLGALQGPNQPQHF
DNA: TGTGCCAGCAGCTTGGGGGCCTTACAGGGTCCCAATCAGCCCCAGCATTTT

D: NA
size: NA
V: TRBV28
J: TRBJ1-2
CDR3: CASSRNRAWYYGYTF
DNA: TGTGCCAGCAGCCGCAACAGGGCTTGGTACTATGGCTACACCTTC

D: TRBD1
size: NA
V: TRBV19
J: TRBJ1-3
CDR3: CASSINSGTAAPLPGNTIYF
DNA: TGTGCCAGTAGTATTAATTCCGGGACAGCCGCCCCTCTTCCCGGGAACACCATATATTTT

D: TRBD2
size: NA
V: TRBV9
J: TRBJ2-5
CDR3: CASSTGAGGDRETQYF
DNA: TGTGCCAGCAGCACGGGGGCGGGAGGAGACCGGGAGACCCAGTACTTC

D: NA
size: NA
V: TRBV18
J: TRBJ2-7
CDR3: CASSPPSGTYEQYF
DNA: TGTGCCAGCTCACCACCCTCGGGGACCTACGAGCAGTACTTC

D: NA
size: NA
V: TRBV11-2
J: TRBJ2-7
CDR3: CASSPGGSPYEQYF
DNA: TGTGCCAGCAGCCCAGGAGGCTCTCCCTACGAGCAGTACTTC

D: TRBD1
size: once
V: TRBV5-1
J: TRBJ1-2
CDR3: CASSPETGDYGYTF
DNA: TGCGCCAGCAGCCCCGAAACAGGGGACTATGGCTACACCTTC

D: TRBD1
size: NA
V: TRBV4-2
J: TRBJ1-2
CDR3: CASSQGATGQGSYGYTF
DNA: TGTGCCAGCAGCCAAGGAGCTACGGGACAGGGGAGCTATGGCTACACCTTC

D: TRBD2
size: NA
V: TRBV10-3
J: TRBJ2-5
CDR3: CAISASGRAETQYF
DNA: TGTGCCATCAGTGCGAGCGGGAGGGCCGAGACCCAGTACTTC

D: NA
size: NA
V: TRBV27
J: TRBJ2-6
CDR3: CASKRVWHSGANVLTF
DNA: TGTGCCAGCAAGAGGGTTTGGCACTCTGGGGCCAACGTCCTGACTTTC

D: NA
size: NA
V: TRBV13
J: TRBJ1-5
CDR3: CASSSNQPQHF
DNA: TGTGCCAGCAGCTCAAATCAGCCCCAGCATTTT

D: NA
size: NA
V: TRBV5-4
J: TRBJ1-6
CDR3: CASNGGGGVGSLHF
DNA: TGTGCCAGCAACGGAGGGGGAGGGGTCGGGTCCCTCCACTTT

D: TRBD1
size: NA
V: TRBV14
J: TRBJ2-6
CDR3: CASSRRGQGANVLTF
DNA: TGTGCCAGCAGCCGCAGGGGGCAAGGGGCCAACGTCCTGACTTTC

D: NA
size: NA
V: TRBV30
J: TRBJ1-5
CDR3: CAWSVGQNNQPQHF
DNA: TGTGCCTGGAGCGTCGGACAGAATAATCAGCCCCAGCATTTT

D: TRBD2
size: few
V: TRBV11-1
J: TRBJ2-2
CDR3: CASSLAAGGYTGELFF
DNA: TGTGCCAGCAGCTTAGCAGCGGGAGGGTACACCGGGGAGCTGTTTTTT

D: NA
size: NA
V: TRBV4-2
J: TRBJ1-1
CDR3: CASSQDRTWAFF
DNA: TGTGCCAGCAGCCAAGATCGAACATGGGCTTTCTTT

D: NA
size: NA
V: TRBV6-5
J: TRBJ2-3
CDR3: CASRGLGGRTDTQYF
DNA: TGTGCCAGCAGAGGGCTGGGGGGGCGCACAGATACGCAGTATTTT

D: NA
size: NA
V: TRBV9
J: TRBJ1-1
CDR3: CASSVGQDMNTEAFF
DNA: TGTGCCAGCAGCGTAGGGCAGGACATGAACACTGAAGCTTTCTTT

D: NA
size: NA
V: TRBV12-5
J: TRBJ2-7
CDR3: CASGLDRQYEQYF
DNA: TGTGCTAGTGGTTTGGACAGGCAGTACGAGCAGTACTTC